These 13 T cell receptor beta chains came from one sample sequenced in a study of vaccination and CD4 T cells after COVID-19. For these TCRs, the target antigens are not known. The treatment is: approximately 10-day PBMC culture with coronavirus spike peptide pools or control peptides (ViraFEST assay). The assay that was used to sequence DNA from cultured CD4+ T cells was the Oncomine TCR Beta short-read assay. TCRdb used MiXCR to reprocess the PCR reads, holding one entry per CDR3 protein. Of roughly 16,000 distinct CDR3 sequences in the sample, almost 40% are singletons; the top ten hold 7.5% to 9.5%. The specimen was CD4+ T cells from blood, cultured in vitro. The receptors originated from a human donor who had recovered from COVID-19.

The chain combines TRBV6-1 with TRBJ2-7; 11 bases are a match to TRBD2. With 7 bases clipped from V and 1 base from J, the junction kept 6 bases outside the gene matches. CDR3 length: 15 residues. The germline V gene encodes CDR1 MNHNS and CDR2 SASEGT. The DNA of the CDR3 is TGTGCCAGCATGTCCTCTAGCGGGAGGTCCTACGAGCAGTACTTC. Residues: CASMSSSGRSYEQYF.

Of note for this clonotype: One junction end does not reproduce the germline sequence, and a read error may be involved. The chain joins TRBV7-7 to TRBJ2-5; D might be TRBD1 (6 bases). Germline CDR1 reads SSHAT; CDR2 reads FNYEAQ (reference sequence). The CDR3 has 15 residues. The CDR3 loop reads CASSLDDRRYETQYF. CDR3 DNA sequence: TGTGCTAGCAGCTTAGATGACAGGCGTTACGAGACCCAGTACTTC.

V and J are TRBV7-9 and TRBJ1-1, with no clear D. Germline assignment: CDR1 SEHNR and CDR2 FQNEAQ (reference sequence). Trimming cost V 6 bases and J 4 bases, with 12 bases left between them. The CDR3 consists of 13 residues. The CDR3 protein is CASSQPGVTEAFF. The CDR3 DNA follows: TGTGCCAGCAGTCAACCTGGTGTCACTGAAGCTTTCTTT.

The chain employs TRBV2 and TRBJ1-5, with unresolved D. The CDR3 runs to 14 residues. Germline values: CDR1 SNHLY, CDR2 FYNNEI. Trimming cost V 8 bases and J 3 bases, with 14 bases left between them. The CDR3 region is CASQQNTDNQPQHF. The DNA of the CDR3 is TGTGCCAGCCAACAGAACACAGACAATCAGCCCCAGCATTTT.

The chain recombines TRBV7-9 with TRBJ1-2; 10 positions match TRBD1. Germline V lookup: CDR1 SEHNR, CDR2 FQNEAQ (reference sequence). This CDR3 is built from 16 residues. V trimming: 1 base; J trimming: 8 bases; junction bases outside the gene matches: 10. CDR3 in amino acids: CASSLGTGGMERGYTF. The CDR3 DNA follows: TGTGCCAGCAGCTTAGGGACAGGGGGAATGGAGCGGGGCTACACCTTC.

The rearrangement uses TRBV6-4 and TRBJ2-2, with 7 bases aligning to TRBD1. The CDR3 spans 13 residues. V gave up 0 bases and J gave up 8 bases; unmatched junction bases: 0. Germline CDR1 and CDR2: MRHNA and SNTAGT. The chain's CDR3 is CASSDSDRGELFF. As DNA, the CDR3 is TGTGCCAGCAGTGACTCGGACAGGGGGGAGCTGTTTTTT.

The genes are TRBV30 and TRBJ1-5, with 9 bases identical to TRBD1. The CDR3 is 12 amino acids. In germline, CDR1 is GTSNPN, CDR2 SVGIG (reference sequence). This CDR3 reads CALGQGGQPQHF. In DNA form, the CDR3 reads TGTGCATTGGGACAGGGCGGACAGCCCCAGCATTTT.

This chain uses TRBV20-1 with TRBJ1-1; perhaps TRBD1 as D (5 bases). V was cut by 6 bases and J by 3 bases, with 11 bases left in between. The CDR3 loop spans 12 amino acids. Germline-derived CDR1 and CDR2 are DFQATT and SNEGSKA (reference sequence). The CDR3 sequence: CSARRGDTEAFF. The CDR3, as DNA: TGCAGTGCCCGCCGGGGGGACACTGAAGCTTTCTTT.

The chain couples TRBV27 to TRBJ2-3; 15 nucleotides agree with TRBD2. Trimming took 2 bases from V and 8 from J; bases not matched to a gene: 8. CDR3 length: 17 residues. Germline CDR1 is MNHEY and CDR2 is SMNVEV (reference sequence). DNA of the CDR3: TGTGCCAGCAGTTTACTGGGACTAGCGGGAGGTGGTGGTACGCAGTATTTT. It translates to CASSLLGLAGGGGTQYF.

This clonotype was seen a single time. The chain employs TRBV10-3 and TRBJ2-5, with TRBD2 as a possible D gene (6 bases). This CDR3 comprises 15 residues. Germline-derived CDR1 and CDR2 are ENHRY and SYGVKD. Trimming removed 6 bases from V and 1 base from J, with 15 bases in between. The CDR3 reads CAIRGDRGTQETQYF. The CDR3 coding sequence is TGTGCCATCAGGGGCGACCGGGGGACCCAAGAGACCCAGTACTTC.

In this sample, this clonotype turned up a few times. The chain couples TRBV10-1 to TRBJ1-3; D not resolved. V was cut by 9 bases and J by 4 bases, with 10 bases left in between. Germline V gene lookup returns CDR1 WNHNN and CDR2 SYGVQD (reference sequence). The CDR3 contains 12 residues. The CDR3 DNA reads TGCGCCAGGATCGCCCCGGGAAACACCATATATTTT. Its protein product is CARIAPGNTIYF.

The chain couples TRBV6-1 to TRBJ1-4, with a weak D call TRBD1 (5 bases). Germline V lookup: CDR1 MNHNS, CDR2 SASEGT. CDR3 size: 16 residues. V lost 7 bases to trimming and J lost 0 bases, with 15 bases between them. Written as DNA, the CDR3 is TGTGCCAGCAACCGGGACGGCCTTGCAACTAATGAAAAACTGTTTTTT. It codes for CASNRDGLATNEKLFF.

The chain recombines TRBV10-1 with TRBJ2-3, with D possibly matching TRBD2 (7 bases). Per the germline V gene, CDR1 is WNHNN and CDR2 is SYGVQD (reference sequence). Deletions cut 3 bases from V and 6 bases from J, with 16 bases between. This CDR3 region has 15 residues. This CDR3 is CASSDPRGAGDTQYF. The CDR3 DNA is TGCGCCAGCAGTGACCCCCGGGGGGCAGGGGATACGCAGTATTTT.